Listed here is a single T cell receptor beta chain. Trimming removed 4 bases from V and 4 bases from J; junction bases left unmatched: 3. Per the germline V gene, CDR1 is KGHDR and CDR2 is SFDVKD. The CDR3 runs 15 residues. This entry is derived from a study of blood T cell repertoires in COVID-19. Generated by immunoSEQ multiplex PCR, the TCRdb table keeps only in-frame clones and is missing some. The top ten clones hold roughly 1.5% of a sample with 310,000 or so clones, 85% to 90% of them seen once. This receptor was taken from a woman aged 18-29 years with acute COVID-19. Sequencing used PBMCs or T cells enriched from blood (not recorded which). The rearrangement uses TRBV24-1 and TRBJ2-1; TRBD2 agrees at 10 bases. CDR3 sequence (DNA): TGTGCCACCAGTGACCGGACTAGCGGTTACAATGAGCAGTTCTTC. As protein: CATSDRTSGYNEQFF.